The 5 T cell receptor beta chains below all came from one sample that was sequenced in a study of shared clonotypes between healthy human individuals. Measured with immunoSEQ multiplex PCR; TCRdb has only the in-frame clones, and not every one. The sample contains approximately 2,300,000 clones, less than 95% of which appear only once. The sequenced sample was naive CD4+ T cells from PBMCs. Regarding subset: CD45RA+ positively selected. These receptors all stem from a man between 18 and 35 years old in good health. Some clones in this sample may be carry-over from other donors' samples.

Comment on this clone: Additional DNA sequences in this sample encode the identical CDR3. This rearrangement joins TRBV9 to TRBJ1-2; D is uncertain. The CDR3 loop spans 11 amino acids. Germline CDR1 and CDR2: SGDLS and YYNGEE. Between the trimmed V and J ends, which lost 3 bases and 7 bases, there was a span of 7 bases. CDR3 loop: CASSAPRGYTF. The CDR3 DNA sequence: TGTGCCAGCAGCGCCCCGCGTGGCTACACCTTC.

J is TRBJ2-5 and V is TRBV19; D may match TRBD1 or TRBD2 (6 bases each). The CDR3 totals 15 residues. V lost 6 bases and J lost 2, with 16 bases in between. Germline values: CDR1 LNHDA, CDR2 SQIVND (reference sequence). CDR3 sequence reads: CASSSPGDLQETQYF. The CDR3 nucleotides read TGTGCCAGTAGCTCACCAGGGGACTTGCAAGAGACCCAGTACTTC.

J is TRBJ1-1 and V is TRBV6-5; maybe TRBD1 (6 bases). Looked up from germline, CDR1 is MNHEY and CDR2 is SVGAGI. This CDR3 is built from 15 residues. V was shortened by 2 bases and J by 1 base, with 11 bases between the two germline ends. CDR3 in DNA: TGTGCCAGCAGTTACATCGGCAGGGGGAACACTGAAGCTTTCTTT. Translating it yields CASSYIGRGNTEAFF.

V and J are TRBV5-1 and TRBJ1-1; D is perhaps TRBD1 (5 bases). V was trimmed by 7 bases and J by 5 bases, leaving 15 bases between them. The CDR3 loop spans 13 amino acids. Looked up from germline, CDR1 is SGHRS and CDR2 is YFSETQ. The CDR3 protein is CASQRGVGTEAFF. The CDR3, as DNA: TGCGCCAGCCAGAGGGGAGTTGGTACTGAAGCTTTCTTT. Full variable domain (outside the CDR3, taken from reference TRBV5-1 and TRBJ1-1): KAGVTQTPRYLIKTRGQQVTLSCSPISGHRSVSWYQQTPGQGLQFLFEYFSETQRNKGNFPGRFSGRQFSNSRSEMNVSTLELGDSALYLCASQRGVGTEAFFGQGTRLTVV.

The genes are TRBV4-1 and TRBJ1-4; 7 nucleotides match TRBD1. The CDR3 length is 15 residues. The J segment lost 5 bases and the V segment lost 7 bases, leaving 10 bases of the junction unmatched. Germline CDR1 MGHRA, CDR2 YSYEKL. CDR3 in amino acids: CASNSRGVLNEKLFF. In DNA, the CDR3 is TGCGCCAGCAACTCCAGGGGGGTACTAAATGAAAAACTGTTTTTT.